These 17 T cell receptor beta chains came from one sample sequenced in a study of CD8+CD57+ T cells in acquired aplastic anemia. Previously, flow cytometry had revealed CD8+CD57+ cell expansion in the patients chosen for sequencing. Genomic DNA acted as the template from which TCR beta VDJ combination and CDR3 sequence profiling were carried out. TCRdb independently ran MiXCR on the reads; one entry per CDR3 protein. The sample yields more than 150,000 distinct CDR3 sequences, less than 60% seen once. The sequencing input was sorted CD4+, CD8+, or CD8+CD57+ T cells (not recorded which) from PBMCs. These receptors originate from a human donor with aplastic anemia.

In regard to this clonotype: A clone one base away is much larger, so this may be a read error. CDR3 DNA sequence: TGTGCCAGCAGCTTAGCCGAGACTAGCGGTTACAATGAGCAGTTCTTC. Its protein product is CASSLAETSGYNEQFF. V and J are TRBV5-4 and TRBJ2-1; 9 nucleotides line up with TRBD2. The junction had 7 bases not matched to a gene; V was cut back by 2 bases and J by 4 bases. This CDR3 is built from 16 residues. Germline-derived CDR1 and CDR2 are SGHNT and YYREEE (reference sequence).

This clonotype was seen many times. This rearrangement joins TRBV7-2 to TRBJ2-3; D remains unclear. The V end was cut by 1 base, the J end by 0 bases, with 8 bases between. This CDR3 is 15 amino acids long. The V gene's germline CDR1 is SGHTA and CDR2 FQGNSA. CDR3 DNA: TGTGCCAGCAGCTTAGAGGTCGACAGCACAGATACGCAGTATTTT. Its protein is CASSLEVDSTDTQYF. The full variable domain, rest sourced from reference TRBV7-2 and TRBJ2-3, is GAGVSQSPSNKVTEKGKDVELRCDPISGHTALYWYRQSLGQGLEFLIYFQGNSAPDKSGLPSDRFSAERTGGSVSTLTIQRTQQEDSAVYLCASSLEVDSTDTQYFGPGTRLTVL.

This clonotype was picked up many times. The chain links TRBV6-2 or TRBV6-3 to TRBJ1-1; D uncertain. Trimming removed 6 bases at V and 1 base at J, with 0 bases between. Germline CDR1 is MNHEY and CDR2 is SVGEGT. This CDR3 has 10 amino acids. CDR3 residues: CASRNTEAFF. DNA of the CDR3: TGTGCCAGCAGGAACACTGAAGCTTTCTTT.

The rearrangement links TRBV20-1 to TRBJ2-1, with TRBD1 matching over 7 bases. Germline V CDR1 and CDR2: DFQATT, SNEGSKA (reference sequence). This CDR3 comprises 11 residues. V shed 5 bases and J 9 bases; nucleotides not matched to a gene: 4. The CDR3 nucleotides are TGCAGTGCTCCCGACAGGGTTGAGCAGTTCTTC. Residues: CSAPDRVEQFF.

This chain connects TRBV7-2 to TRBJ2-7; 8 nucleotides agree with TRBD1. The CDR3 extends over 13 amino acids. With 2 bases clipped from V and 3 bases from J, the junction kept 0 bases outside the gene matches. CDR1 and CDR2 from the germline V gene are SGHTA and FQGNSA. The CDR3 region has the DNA TGTGCCAGCAGCTTAACAGGGGGCTACGAGCAGTACTTC. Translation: CASSLTGGYEQYF.

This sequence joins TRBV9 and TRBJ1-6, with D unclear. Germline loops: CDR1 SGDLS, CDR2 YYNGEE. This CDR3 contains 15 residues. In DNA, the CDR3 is TGTGCTACAACATCGATCAGGACCTATAATTCACCCCTCCACTTT. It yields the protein CATTSIRTYNSPLHF.

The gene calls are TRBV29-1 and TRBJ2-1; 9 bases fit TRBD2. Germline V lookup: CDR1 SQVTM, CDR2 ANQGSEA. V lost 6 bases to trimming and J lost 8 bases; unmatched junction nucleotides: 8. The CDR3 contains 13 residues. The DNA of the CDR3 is TGCAGCGTCGTAGCGGGAGCAATCGATGAGCAGTTCTTC. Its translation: CSVVAGAIDEQFF.

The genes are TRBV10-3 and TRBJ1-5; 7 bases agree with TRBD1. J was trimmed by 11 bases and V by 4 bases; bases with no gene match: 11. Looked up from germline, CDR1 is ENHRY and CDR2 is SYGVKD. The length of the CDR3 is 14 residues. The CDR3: CAISVRGGQETQHF. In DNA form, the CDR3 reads TGTGCCATCAGTGTCAGGGGGGGGCAAGAGACCCAGCATTTT.

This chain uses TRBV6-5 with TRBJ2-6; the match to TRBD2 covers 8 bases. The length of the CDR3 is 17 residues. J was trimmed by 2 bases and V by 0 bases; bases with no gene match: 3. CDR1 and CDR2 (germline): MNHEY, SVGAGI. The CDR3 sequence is CASSYSAGGTGANVLTF. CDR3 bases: TGTGCCAGCAGTTACTCGGCGGGGGGCACTGGGGCCAACGTCCTGACTTTC.

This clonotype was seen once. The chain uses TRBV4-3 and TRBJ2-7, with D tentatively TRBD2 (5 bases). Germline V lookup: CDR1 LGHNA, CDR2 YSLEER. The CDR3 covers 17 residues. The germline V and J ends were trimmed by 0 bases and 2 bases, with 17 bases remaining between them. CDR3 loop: CASSQDTLAGVAYEQYF. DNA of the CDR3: TGCGCCAGCAGCCAAGATACCTTGGCGGGCGTTGCCTACGAGCAGTACTTC.

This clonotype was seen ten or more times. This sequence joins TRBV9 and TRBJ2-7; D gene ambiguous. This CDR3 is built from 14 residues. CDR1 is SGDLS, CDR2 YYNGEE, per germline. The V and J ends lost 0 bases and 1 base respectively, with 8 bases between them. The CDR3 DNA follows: TGTGCCAGCAGCGTAGAACCCCGTTCCTACGAGCAGTACTTC. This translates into CASSVEPRSYEQYF.

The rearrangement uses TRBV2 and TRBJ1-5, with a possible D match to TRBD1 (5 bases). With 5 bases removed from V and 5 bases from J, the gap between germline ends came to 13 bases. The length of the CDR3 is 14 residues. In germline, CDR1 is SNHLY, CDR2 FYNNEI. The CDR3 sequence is CASSRYGGDQPQHF. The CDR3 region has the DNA TGTGCCAGCAGTCGATATGGGGGGGATCAGCCCCAGCATTTT.

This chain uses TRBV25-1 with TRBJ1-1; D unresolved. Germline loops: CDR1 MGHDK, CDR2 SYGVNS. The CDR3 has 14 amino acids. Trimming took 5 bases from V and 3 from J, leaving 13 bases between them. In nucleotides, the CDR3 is TGTGCCAGCAGTCCTCCTTTCGGGGACACTGAAGCTTTCTTT. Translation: CASSPPFGDTEAFF.

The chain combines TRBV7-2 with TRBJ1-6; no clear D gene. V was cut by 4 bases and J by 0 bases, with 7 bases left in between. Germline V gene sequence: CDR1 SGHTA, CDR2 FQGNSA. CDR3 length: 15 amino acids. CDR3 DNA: TGTGCCAGCAGCTATGCAGACTCCTATAATTCACCCCTCCACTTT. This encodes CASSYADSYNSPLHF.

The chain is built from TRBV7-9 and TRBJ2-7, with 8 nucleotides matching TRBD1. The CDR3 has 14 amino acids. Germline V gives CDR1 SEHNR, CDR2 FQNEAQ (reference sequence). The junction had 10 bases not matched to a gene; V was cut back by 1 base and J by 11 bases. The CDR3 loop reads CASSLESQGAREYF. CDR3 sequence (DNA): TGTGCCAGCAGCTTAGAATCCCAGGGGGCGAGGGAGTACTTC.

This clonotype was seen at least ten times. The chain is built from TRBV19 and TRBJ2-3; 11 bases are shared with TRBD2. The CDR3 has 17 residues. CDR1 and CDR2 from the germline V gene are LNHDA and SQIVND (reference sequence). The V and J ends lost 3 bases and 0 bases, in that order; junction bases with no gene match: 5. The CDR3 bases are TGTGCCAGTAGTATGCCTAGCGGGGGGACTAGCACAGATACGCAGTATTTT. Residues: CASSMPSGGTSTDTQYF. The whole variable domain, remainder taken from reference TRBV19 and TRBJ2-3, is DGGITQSPKYLFRKEGQNVTLSCEQNLNHDAMYWYRQDPGQGLRLIYYSQIVNDFQKGDIAEGYSVSREKKESFPLTVTSAQKNPTAFYLCASSMPSGGTSTDTQYFGPGTRLTVL.

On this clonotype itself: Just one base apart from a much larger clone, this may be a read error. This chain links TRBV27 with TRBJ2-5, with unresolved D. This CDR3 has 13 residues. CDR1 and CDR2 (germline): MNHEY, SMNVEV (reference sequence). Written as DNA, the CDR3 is TGTGCCAGCAGTTTGTCGTACCAAGAGACCCAGTGCTTC. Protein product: CASSLSYQETQCF.